The present TCR beta chain was sequenced within a study of vaccination and CD4 T cells after COVID-19 (dated by TCRdb to between 2020 and 2023). General notes on the study: Every convalescent patient had a positive nasal swab PCR test for SARS-CoV-2, with mild disease in roughly ten patients and severe disease in one. The convalescent cohort included six males and four females, with two Hispanic individuals, seven Caucasians, two Asians and one multiracial person. Each participant got two doses of either the Pfizer-BioNTech BNT162b2 vaccine (n=8) or the Moderna mRNA-1273 vaccine (n=2). Post-COVID blood samples were collected from convalescent patients a median of roughly 100 days after diagnosis, with a range of roughly 30 to 161 days. The time from the second vaccine dose to post-vaccine blood sampling had a median of roughly 77 days and ranged from about 12 to 250 days. Culture stimuli were overlapping spike peptide pools from SARS-CoV-2 and from the common cold coronaviruses HCoV-NL63, HCoV-OC43 and HCoV-229E. In control cultures, a CEFX viral epitope pool was used as positive control, an HIV-1 Nef peptide pool was used as negative control, or no peptide was added. In about 11 COVID-19 convalescent patients and 4 infection-naive healthy vaccine recipients, the spike-specific CD4+ TCR repertoire before mRNA vaccination was compared with the repertoire after mRNA vaccination.

Overall study results and their limits: Of the vaccine-specific clones found in convalescent patients, nearly all (304 of 307) were mono-reactive for SARS-CoV-2 spike instead of being cross-reactive with common cold coronaviruses. Among convalescent patients, a median around 89% of the SARS-CoV-2-reactive clones seen after vaccination appeared only after vaccination, which suggests priming specific to the vaccine. Only a relatively small number of convalescent patients were included in the study, and early timepoints following natural infection were not analyzed. The median number of SARS-CoV-2-reactive clonotypes rose from approximately 20 after infection to around 40 after vaccination, but the change was not significant.

The treatment or condition tag for this specimen amounts to: approximately nine-day PBMC culture with coronavirus spike peptide pools or control peptides (ViraFEST assay). The ViraFEST assay was used in the study, in which antigen-specific T cells were expanded with peptide pools and expanded clonotypes were subsequently identified by TCR sequencing. Positive SARS-CoV-2 PCR tests in the convalescent patients dated from March to December 2020, before Alpha, Beta and Delta variants emerged in the United States. Around 2 million PBMCs per well were cultured in IMDM with roughly 5% human AB serum and about 9.7 IU/ml IL-2, plus 10 ug/ml peptide pools. On days 3 and 7, half of the culture medium was replaced with fresh IL-2-containing medium. After around 10 days of culture, CD4+ T cells were isolated by negative selection with the EasySep CD4+ T cell isolation kit. Ficoll-Paque Plus gradient centrifugation was used to isolate PBMCs from whole blood, and the isolated PBMCs were then either used fresh or cryopreserved at -140C. Each culture condition was generally run in triplicate wells.

Receptors were amplified or captured by PCR. At the Johns Hopkins FTIC core, DNA from the cultured CD4+ T cells underwent TCR sequencing with the Oncomine TCR Beta short-read assay. The QIAamp micro DNA kit was used to extract genomic DNA from the cultured CD4+ T cells. Oncomine TCR Beta libraries from cultured CD4+ T cells were pooled with unique dual indexes and sequenced on an Illumina iSeq 100. The study's own analysis went as follows. Non-productive sequences were removed, and CDR3s that did not start with C, did not end with F or W, or were shorter than 7 amino acids were discarded. The MANAFEST web application identified antigen-specific clonotypes by comparing peptide-stimulated wells against reference wells and other culture wells. To be called positive, a clone needed an FDR below 0.05, an odds ratio above 5, and a productive frequency above 0.1% in at least two of three replicate wells. Clonotypes that were significantly expanded in both SARS-CoV-2 spike wells and at least one common cold coronavirus spike condition were defined as cross-reactive. Using R version 3.6.1, CDR3 homology was evaluated through Levenshtein distances (stringdist) along with unrooted phylogenetic trees (ape). TCRdb passed the public sequencing reads through fastp at Q25 and MiXCR, retaining productive beta sequences. Under each unique CDR3 protein, matching rows form one entry showing the most common genes and DNA. Here the V and J calls rest on TCRdb's processing, not on the authors' analysis. This sample is represented by 20,000 to 25,000 distinct CDR3 sequences; almost 50% of them were singletons. The ten largest clones take up more than 8.5% of the sample.

This clonotype was recorded a few times. There is no known antigen for this receptor. Per-base quality was not reported, and no clone a single base away is much larger than it. The origin of this receptor is a human donor who had recovered from COVID-19. Sequenced: CD4+ T cells from blood, cultured in vitro.

The CDR3 region has the sequence CASSEAGQGTETQYF. The sequence in DNA is TGCGCCAGCAGTGAGGCCGGACAGGGGACGGAGACCCAGTACTTC. The sequence joins TRBV10-1 to TRBJ2-5; TRBD1 aligns with 9 central bases. Relative to germline, V is missing 2 bases and J is missing 5 bases, with 6 bases of the junction outside any gene match. The germline V gene (reference sequence) provides CDR1 WNHNN and CDR2 SYGVQD. The CDR3, cysteine through phenylalanine, is 15 amino acids long. The kept DNA is CDR3 alone, 45 bases in frame from the first base.